This T cell receptor (beta chain) is from a study of shared clonotypes between healthy human individuals. Broader study findings: Of the naive CD4 clonotypes, around 4.8% were shared across several donors.

Remarks on this clone: Its antigen is unidentified.

The CDR3 consists of 15 residues. Trimming removed 4 bases at V and 6 bases at J, with 13 bases between. CDR1 and CDR2 (germline): LNHNV, YYDKDF (reference sequence). On sorted subsets, replicate PCRs used 200 to 250 ng DNA, or 27,000 or so T cell genomes. Sequenced by immunoSEQ multiplex PCR; TCRdb stores in-frame clones only, minus some. The table has millions of clones, just under 95% seen once; the top ten hold roughly 1%. The naive CD8 population came from CD45RO-negative cells selected for CCR7, without terminally differentiated effector memory CD45RA+ cells. This clonotype was sampled from a man younger than 30 in good health. The specimen sequenced was naive CD8+ T cells sorted from blood. The chain carries TRBV15 and TRBJ1-6; no clear D. The CDR3 is CATSTSLGINSPLHF. For the CDR3, the DNA is TGTGCCACCAGCACTAGTTTAGGTATTAATTCACCCCTCCACTTT. The whole variable domain, remainder taken from reference TRBV15 and TRBJ1-6, is DAMVIQNPRYQVTQFGKPVTLSCSQTLNHNVMYWYQQKSSQAPKLLFHYYDKDFNNEADTPDNFQSRRPNTSFCFLDIRSPGLGDTAMYLCATSTSLGINSPLHFGNGTRLTVT.